The 31 T cell receptor beta chains presented below share a single source sample, sequenced in a study of OX40 agonist ivuxolimab in advanced cancers. The assay was immunoSEQ multiplex PCR, and TCRdb's table has in-frame clones only and misses some. The table includes fewer than 90,000 clones, 88% detected once. The source was CD4+ or CD8+ T cells sorted from blood, collected in a trial of the OX40 agonist ivuxolimab. These TCRs come from an adult with an advanced solid tumor such as melanoma, head and neck, liver or kidney cancer.

The chain joins TRBV6-4 to TRBJ2-5, with 10 bases identical to TRBD1. Looked up from germline, CDR1 is MRHNA and CDR2 is SNTAGT. This CDR3 has 17 amino acids. J gave up 5 bases and V 4 bases, and 13 bases lay outside the gene matches. CDR3 in DNA: TGTGCCAGCAGTGCTAGGTCCCGGGACAGGGGACCGGAGACCCAGTACTTC. Encoded protein: CASSARSRDRGPETQYF.

This chain connects TRBV7-9 to TRBJ1-1; D may be TRBD1 (6 bases). Germline loops: CDR1 SEHNR, CDR2 FQNEAQ (reference sequence). The CDR3 consists of 13 residues. Trimming took 5 bases from V and 12 from J, leaving 19 bases between them. For the CDR3, the DNA is TGTGCCAGCAGCCAATCCGGACAGTCTCGGACTTTCTTT. Translating gives CASSQSGQSRTFF.

This clone has more than one count but fewer than ten. The rearrangement joins TRBV9 to TRBJ2-7; 10 bases align to TRBD2. The CDR3 runs 14 residues. Germline V gene sequence: CDR1 SGDLS, CDR2 YYNGEE. Trimming cost V 1 base and J 6 bases; bases outside gene matches: 4. The CDR3 is CASSVLAGASEQYF. As DNA, the CDR3 is TGTGCCAGCAGCGTACTAGCGGGAGCGAGCGAGCAGTACTTC.

The J gene is TRBJ2-1, the V gene TRBV15; 11 bases line up with TRBD2. Looked up from germline, CDR1 is LNHNV and CDR2 is YYDKDF (reference sequence). The CDR3 has 15 amino acids. V shed 0 bases and J 5 bases; nucleotides not matched to a gene: 0. The CDR3 DNA reads as TGTGCCACCAGCAGAGAGGGACTAGCGGACAATGAGCAGTTCTTC. The encoded protein is CATSREGLADNEQFF.

The gene calls are TRBV7-9 and TRBJ2-3; 7 bases align to TRBD1. Germline CDR1 and CDR2: SEHNR and FQNEAQ (reference sequence). CDR3 length: 14 amino acids. J was trimmed by 3 bases and V by 2 bases; bases with no gene match: 2. Written as DNA, the CDR3 is TGTGCCAGCAGCTTACAACAGGGGACAGATACGCAGTATTTT. Its translation is CASSLQQGTDTQYF.

The rearrangement joins TRBV6-6 to TRBJ1-1; D is uncertain. Germline V gives CDR1 MNHNY, CDR2 SVGAGI (reference sequence). CDR3 length equals 12 residues. Trimming cost V 7 bases and J 4 bases, with 10 bases left between them. This CDR3 reads CASKIESTEAFF. In DNA, the CDR3 is TGTGCCAGCAAAATAGAGTCCACTGAAGCTTTCTTT.

This clone was seen just once. The rearrangement joins TRBV28 to TRBJ2-3; a weak D match, TRBD2 (5 bases). Trimming removed 8 bases at V and 8 bases at J, with 14 bases between. This CDR3 is built from 12 residues. CDR1 is MDHEN, CDR2 SYDVKM, per germline. The CDR3 region is CASGTPGVTQYF. For the CDR3, the DNA is TGTGCCAGCGGAACTCCCGGGGTTACGCAGTATTTT.

The V call is TRBV29-1, the J call TRBJ2-3, with unresolved D. V dropped 4 bases and J dropped 4 bases, with 9 bases sitting between them. Per the germline V gene, CDR1 is SQVTM and CDR2 is ANQGSEA. The CDR3 length is 12 residues. CDR3 in amino acids: CSVGPEPDTQYF. In nucleotides, the CDR3 is TGCAGCGTTGGTCCCGAGCCAGATACGCAGTATTTT.

The chain employs TRBV5-6 and TRBJ2-7; D possibly matches TRBD1 or TRBD2 (5 bases each). Germline lookup yields CDR1 SGHDT and CDR2 YYEEEE. CDR3 length: 16 amino acids. V shed 6 bases and J shed 0 bases, with 19 bases lying between them. Written as DNA, the CDR3 is TGTGCCAGCACCGACCTACGGGACCCCAGCTCCTACGAGCAGTACTTC. Translating gives CASTDLRDPSSYEQYF.

The J gene is TRBJ1-2, the V gene TRBV5-5; 7 nucleotides match TRBD1. CDR3 length: 14 residues. Germline CDR1 and CDR2: SGHKS and YYEKEE (reference sequence). V shed 3 bases, J shed 4 bases, and the junction held 6 bases outside the gene matches. Written as DNA, the CDR3 is TGTGCCAGCAGCTCCTCGACAGGGAGCTATGGCTACACCTTC. It specifies CASSSSTGSYGYTF.

This clone was found a few times. This chain connects TRBV6-5 to TRBJ2-3, with TRBD1 as a possible D gene (6 bases). The V end lost 0 bases, the J end lost 1 base, and 11 bases lay between the germline ends. This CDR3 has 16 amino acids. Germline V gene data show CDR1 as MNHEY and CDR2 as SVGAGI. In DNA form, the CDR3 reads TGTGCCAGCAGTTACTCAGGGGGTTACGGCACAGATACGCAGTATTTT. It is translated as CASSYSGGYGTDTQYF.

The V and J genes are TRBV20-1 and TRBJ2-5; D might be TRBD2 (6 bases). CDR1 is DFQATT and CDR2 is SNEGSKA in the germline V gene (reference sequence). This CDR3 is 11 amino acids long. V was clipped by 3 bases and J by 9 bases, with 11 bases between them. CDR3 residues: CSASSGEAQYF. CDR3 nucleotides: TGCAGTGCTAGTTCCGGGGAGGCCCAGTACTTC.

The gene calls are TRBV7-2 and TRBJ1-3; 7 nucleotides line up with TRBD1. CDR1 and CDR2 from the germline V gene are SGHTA and FQGNSA. This CDR3 is built from 14 residues. After removal of 5 bases from V and 4 bases from J, the junction contained 5 bases not matched to a gene. The CDR3, as DNA: TGTGCCAGCAGCCTACAGGGGAGGGGAAACACCATATATTTT. Encoded protein: CASSLQGRGNTIYF.

The V and J genes are TRBV19 and TRBJ2-6; 11 nucleotides agree with TRBD2. The junction had 7 bases not matched to a gene; V was cut back by 7 bases and J by 2 bases. The CDR3 extends over 17 amino acids. Looked up from germline, CDR1 is LNHDA and CDR2 is SQIVND (reference sequence). The CDR3 loop reads CASTSLAGGAGANVLTF. CDR3 DNA: TGTGCCAGTACTTCTTTAGCGGGAGGGGCTGGGGCCAACGTCCTGACTTTC.

The chain links TRBV5-1 to TRBJ1-1; 9 nucleotides align to TRBD1. V lost 8 bases and J lost 5; bases outside the gene matches: 10. This CDR3 is built from 14 residues. Germline V gene data show CDR1 as SGHRS and CDR2 as YFSETQ. The CDR3 DNA reads as TGCGCCAGTTCTAACATGGGACAGGGAACTGAAGCTTTCTTT. This encodes CASSNMGQGTEAFF.

The chain employs TRBV29-1 and TRBJ1-1; D not resolved. The CDR3 loop spans 13 amino acids. V lost 7 bases and J 1 base, leaving 13 bases between the germline ends. Germline V lookup: CDR1 SQVTM, CDR2 ANQGSEA. CDR3 protein: CSADTLGNTEAFF. DNA of the CDR3: TGCAGCGCTGACACCCTAGGGAACACTGAAGCTTTCTTT.

The J gene is TRBJ2-1, the V gene TRBV6-5; possibly TRBD2 for D (6 bases). The V gene lost 10 bases and the J gene lost 9 bases, with 25 bases spanning the gap. The CDR3 totals 15 residues. Germline-derived CDR1 and CDR2 are MNHEY and SVGAGI. The CDR3 DNA reads TGTGCCACACACCCCCCGGGACTCCAAACCCGTGAGCAGTTCTTC. Translating gives CATHPPGLQTREQFF.

The V gene is TRBV5-1, the J gene TRBJ1-5; D may be TRBD1 (6 bases). Germline V gene sequence: CDR1 SGHRS, CDR2 YFSETQ. The CDR3 extends over 14 amino acids. Trimming took off 2 bases at V and 2 bases at J, with 8 bases between the two ends. As DNA, the CDR3 is TGCGCCAGCAGCTTTGGGGGGCGCAATCAGCCCCAGCATTTT. Its translation: CASSFGGRNQPQHF.

V is TRBV10-3 and J is TRBJ1-2; 7 bases line up with TRBD1. CDR1 ENHRY and CDR2 SYGVKD come from the germline V gene. The CDR3 runs to 14 residues. The J segment lost 4 bases and the V segment lost 9 bases, leaving 11 bases of the junction unmatched. CDR3 nucleotides: TGTGCCATGGCCGGGACAGTAAATATCTATGGCTACACCTTC. This encodes CAMAGTVNIYGYTF.

The chain employs TRBV4-1 and TRBJ1-4, with 9 bases aligning to TRBD1. The V segment lost 6 bases and the J segment 5 bases; nucleotides outside the gene matches: 4. From germline, CDR1 is MGHRA and CDR2 YSYEKL. This CDR3 is built from 14 residues. The CDR3 reads CASRMGQGNEKLFF. The CDR3 coding sequence is TGCGCCAGCAGGATGGGACAGGGAAATGAAAAACTGTTTTTT.

This chain uses TRBV2 with TRBJ1-4; unclear D gene. From germline, CDR1 is SNHLY and CDR2 FYNNEI. Trimming pared 7 bases from V and 0 bases from J, leaving 9 bases between. The CDR3 spans 14 residues. CDR3 nucleotides: TGTGCCAGCACCTACAGCGCAACTAATGAAAAACTGTTTTTT. Protein sequence: CASTYSATNEKLFF. Using reference TRBV2 and TRBJ1-4 for the parts outside the CDR3, the full variable domain is EPEVTQTPSHQVTQMGQEVILRCVPISNHLYFYWYRQILGQKVEFLVSFYNNEISEKSEIFDDQFSVERPDGSNFTLKIRSTKLEDSAMYFCASTYSATNEKLFFGSGTQLSVL.

V usage is TRBV5-1 and J usage is TRBJ1-1; D is uncertain. This CDR3 is built from 16 residues. V lost 3 bases and J lost 0, with 15 bases in between. Germline loops: CDR1 SGHRS, CDR2 YFSETQ. The CDR3 region is CASSSGRWDMNTEAFF. The CDR3, as DNA: TGCGCCAGCAGCTCTGGGCGGTGGGATATGAACACTGAAGCTTTCTTT.

This sequence joins TRBV7-2 and TRBJ1-1, with unresolved D. CDR3 length: 13 residues. In germline, CDR1 is SGHTA, CDR2 FQGNSA. Trimming stripped 5 bases from V and 1 base from J, with 8 bases between. As DNA, the CDR3 is TGTGCCAGCAGCCTGAAGGCGAACACTGAAGCTTTCTTT. Its protein product is CASSLKANTEAFF.

The rearrangement joins TRBV5-1 to TRBJ2-3, with D perhaps TRBD2 (5 bases). The CDR3 extends over 14 amino acids. Germline CDR1 reads SGHRS; CDR2 reads YFSETQ. V shed 0 bases and J shed 6 bases, with 11 bases lying between them. The CDR3 here is CASSLEGASDTQYF. In nucleotides, the CDR3 is TGCGCCAGCAGCTTGGAGGGAGCGTCTGATACGCAGTATTTT.

This clone was detected only once. The chain carries TRBV7-3 and TRBJ2-1; weak D call: TRBD2 (7 bases). This CDR3 is 16 amino acids long. The V and J ends lost 2 bases and 4 bases respectively, with 15 bases between them. From germline, CDR1 is SGHTA and CDR2 FQGTGA. The CDR3 reads CASSLEGRGGYNEQFF. For the CDR3, the DNA is TGTGCCAGCAGCTTAGAGGGCAGGGGAGGGTACAATGAGCAGTTCTTC.

The V gene is TRBV7-2, the J gene TRBJ2-6, with D possibly matching TRBD1 (5 bases). Between the trimmed V and J ends, which lost 1 base and 3 bases, there was a span of 13 bases. The CDR3 extends over 17 amino acids. Germline V gene lookup returns CDR1 SGHTA and CDR2 FQGNSA. The CDR3 DNA sequence: TGTGCCAGCAGCTTAGTACCAGGGTTTGTTGGGGCCAACGTCCTGACTTTC. It encodes CASSLVPGFVGANVLTF. Based on the CDR3 plus reference TRBV7-2 and TRBJ2-6, the full variable domain is GAGVSQSPSNKVTEKGKDVELRCDPISGHTALYWYRQSLGQGLEFLIYFQGNSAPDKSGLPSDRFSAERTGGSVSTLTIQRTQQEDSAVYLCASSLVPGFVGANVLTFGAGSRLTVL.

This rearrangement joins TRBV14 to TRBJ2-3; TRBD1 agrees at 8 bases. CDR1 is SGHDN, CDR2 FVKESK, per germline. CDR3 length equals 16 residues. The V segment lost 1 base and the J segment 4 bases; nucleotides outside the gene matches: 7. The CDR3 nucleotides are TGTGCCAGCAGCCAAGGGTTCCAGGGGGCTGCAGATACGCAGTATTTT. This translates into CASSQGFQGAADTQYF.

This clone was seen only once. The V and J genes are TRBV5-5 and TRBJ1-2; TRBD1 agrees at 9 bases. Germline CDR1 is SGHKS and CDR2 is YYEKEE (reference sequence). V dropped 2 bases and J dropped 6; count of bases not matched to a gene: 5. This CDR3 is built from 14 residues. The CDR3 protein is CASSFRDRAHGYTF. DNA of the CDR3: TGTGCCAGCAGCTTCCGGGACAGGGCTCATGGCTACACCTTC.

The CDR3 sequence is CASSEERTGAKNIQYF. CDR3 in DNA: TGTGCCAGCAGTGAAGAGCGGACAGGAGCCAAAAACATTCAGTACTTC. The rearrangement joins TRBV6-1 to TRBJ2-4; TRBD1 agrees at 7 bases. Germline lookup yields CDR1 MNHNS and CDR2 SASEGT. The CDR3 contains 16 residues. Trimming at V came to 1 base and at J to 0 bases, leaving 3 bases not matched to a gene.

The V gene is TRBV11-3, the J gene TRBJ2-1; no clear D gene. This CDR3 is built from 12 residues. V was cut by 1 base and J by 7 bases, with 5 bases left in between. Germline loops: CDR1 SGHNT, CDR2 YENEEA. The CDR3 loop is CASSLVENEQFF. The CDR3 DNA reads TGTGCCAGCAGCTTAGTTGAAAATGAGCAGTTCTTC. Using reference TRBV11-3 and TRBJ2-1 for the parts outside the CDR3, the full variable domain is EAGVVQSPRYKIIEKKQPVAFWCNPISGHNTLYWYLQNLGQGPELLIRYENEEAVDDSQLPKDRFSAERLKGVDSTLKIQPAELGDSAVYLCASSLVENEQFFGPGTRLTVL.

J is TRBJ2-1 and V is TRBV6-1; maybe TRBD2 (5 bases). Germline loops: CDR1 MNHNS, CDR2 SASEGT. The CDR3 consists of 15 residues. The V and J ends lost 6 bases and 8 bases respectively, with 20 bases between them. CDR3 sequence: CASRARFLGVDEQFF. The CDR3 DNA reads as TGTGCCAGCAGAGCCCGCTTTCTCGGGGTCGATGAGCAGTTCTTC.